Reported below is one T cell receptor (beta chain). This specimen belongs to a study of control samples from healthy donors and cancer patients. Profiling relied on immunoSEQ multiplex PCR, and the TCRdb table lists in-frame clones only, not all of them. The repertoire holds about 80,000 clones, with roughly 88% as singletons. Per germline, CDR1 SGHDN and CDR2 FVKESK. Trimming removed 3 bases from V and 2 bases from J, with 1 base in between. The CDR3 runs 12 residues. This clonotype was obtained from a man between 60 and 75 years old with head and neck cancer. Specimen: PBMCs. This chain links TRBV14 with TRBJ1-4; D remains unclear. In DNA form, the CDR3 reads TGTGCCAGCAGCCATACTAATGAAAAACTGTTTTTT. It is translated as CASSHTNEKLFF.